A single TCR beta chain is shown here with its context. Its specific antigen is unknown. Here the CDR3 omits its conserved ending phenylalanine or tryptophan, so a read error is the likely source. The TCR beta CDR3 regions were amplified from RNA transcripts. The TCR CDR3 was subjected to a first round of RT-PCR using the HTBI primer set and the Qiagen OneStep RT-PCR kit. The libraries were constructed in a second round of multiplex PCR and then size-selected and purified. The libraries were sequenced on an Illumina HiSeq2000 using paired-end 100 bp reads. In the original analysis: SOAPnuke was used to process the raw data, removing reads that contained adapters or uncalled bases, had a mean Phred below 15, or lacked an exact match to the constant primer or identifier. High-quality paired reads were merged using COPE v1.2.5, and each unique nucleotide sequence was defined as a clonotype. Clonotypes were aligned to IMGT TRBV, TRBD and TRBJ reference segments using MiTCR v1.1. The analysis included only V-J combinations with a frequency above 0.0001, which together covered around 99% of the repertoires. A TCS score was defined as the ratio between F50 (clonal expansion) and ExV (chaos), using BLOSUM62-based TCRdist between CDR3 peptides within each V-J. Welch's t-statistics and random forest reduced 450 to 600 V-J features to fewer than 15, which were used in a naive Bayes classifier (R e1071). Clones were called with MiXCR by TCRdb after fastp trimmed the public reads at Q25, and only in-frame beta chains were retained. Every entry covers one CDR3 protein and lists the most common genes and DNA from its rows. These V and J calls are TCRdb output, not the study's own analysis. This sample has approximately 480,000 distinct CDR3 sequences in its table, and less than 25% of those were observed once. The top ten clones comprise about a quarter of the sample.

This sample stems from a study of T cells in Graves' hyperthyroidism and ophthalmopathy (dated by TCRdb to the late 2010s). Turning to the overall study: Peripheral blood was collected at initial diagnosis, before any treatment. For training and testing, the 100 or so patients in the discovery cohort were randomly divided in a 7:3 ratio. A discovery cohort of roughly 100 patients, approximately 44 with Graves' ophthalmopathy and 55 to 60 with stable Graves' hyperthyroidism, was used to find distinguishing TCR V-J signatures. Once sampling was done, hyperthyroidism patients were given methimazole at a starting dose of 30 mg daily, whereas ophthalmopathy patients were given high-dose intravenous methylprednisolone. In addition, the study compared T-cell repertoires in thyroid tissue and in blood from roughly 6 Graves' hyperthyroidism patients. According to the paper, TCR Vbeta CDR3 sequencing was carried out on roughly 130 peripheral blood samples, which came from under 50 ophthalmopathy, around 75 hyperthyroidism and about 17 progressor patients. Prospective prediction of ophthalmopathy was tested in an independent validation cohort of 18 to 20 hyperthyroidism patients and some 17 patients who later progressed to ophthalmopathy.

A patient counted as having stable Graves' hyperthyroidism if no progression to ophthalmopathy occurred over 18 months of follow-up. The hyperthyroidism patients were between 18 and 65 years old and newly diagnosed, with a disease duration of less than 2 months. Exclusion was applied to patients with uncontrolled infections, other autoimmune diseases, pregnancy or lactation. Diagnoses were based on clinical symptoms, serum thyroxine and TRAb, thyroid ultrasound and orbital computed tomography. PBMCs were isolated from more than 9 ml of fresh peripheral blood by Ficoll-Paque density gradient centrifugation. Total RNA was extracted with Trizol reagent, and quality was checked on an Agilent 2100 Bioanalyzer. The CDR3 region is 15 residues in length, termini included. Only CDR3 DNA remains: 45 bases, in frame from the first base. The trim is 4 bases for V and 3 bases for J, with a gap of 14 bases between the germline ends. The germline V gene gives CDR1 as SGHTS and CDR2 as YDEGEE.

Findings and caveats that apply to the study as a whole: A 13 V-J signature model separated ophthalmopathy from stable hyperthyroidism, with around 91% sensitivity and 81.08% specificity in cross-validation and 80%/75% in testing. Most expanded thyroid clonotypes (frequency above 0.001) were also detected in blood, a finding suggesting that blood repertoires may reflect thyroid immune responses. Sample size was not statistically predetermined, and blinding of investigators to group allocation was not performed. In validation, the model predicted progression to ophthalmopathy a median of roughly six months before onset, with about 71% sensitivity and 72.22% specificity.

The chain joins TRBV5-8 to TRBJ1-5; the D segment could be TRBD1, given 6 matching bases. The origin of this receptor is a man between 18 and 35 years old with Graves' hyperthyroidism. The sample consisted of blood. The nucleotide sequence is given as TGTGCCAGCAGCCCACGGCAGGGGATCAATCAGCCCCAGCATGTT. This yields the protein CASSPRQGINQPQHV.